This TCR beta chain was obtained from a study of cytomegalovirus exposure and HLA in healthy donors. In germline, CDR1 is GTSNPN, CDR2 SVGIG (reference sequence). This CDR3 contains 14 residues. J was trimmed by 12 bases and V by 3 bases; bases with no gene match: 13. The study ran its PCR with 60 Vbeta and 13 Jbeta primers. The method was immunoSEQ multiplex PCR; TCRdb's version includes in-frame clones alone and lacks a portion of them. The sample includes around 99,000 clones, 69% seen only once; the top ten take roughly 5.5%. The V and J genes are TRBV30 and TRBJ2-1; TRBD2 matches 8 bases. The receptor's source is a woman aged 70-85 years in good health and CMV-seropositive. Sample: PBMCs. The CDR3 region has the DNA TGTGCCTGGAGAACAGCGGGGGCCTCCTTTGCGCAGTTCTTC. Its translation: CAWRTAGASFAQFF. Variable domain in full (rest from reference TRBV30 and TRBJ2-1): SQTIHQWPATLVQPVGSPLSLECTVEGTSNPNLYWYRQAAGRGLQLLFYSVGIGQISSEVPQNLSASRPQDRQFILSSKKLLLSDSGFYLCAWRTAGASFAQFFGPGTRLTVL.